The 11 T cell receptor beta chains given below trace back to one sample, sequenced in a study of control samples from healthy donors and cancer patients. TCRdb's table, derived via immunoSEQ multiplex PCR, lists solely in-frame clones and lacks some. The sample shows about 150,000 clones, about 90% of them seen only once. The sample was blood. The receptors shown here come from a woman in her thirties or forties in good health.

The CDR3 spells CASSPHHPPSSYEQYF. The CDR3 nucleotides are TGTGCCAGCTCACCGCATCACCCGCCGTCCTCCTACGAGCAGTACTTC. J is TRBJ2-7 and V is TRBV18; unclear D gene. Per the germline V gene, CDR1 is KGHSH and CDR2 is LQKENI. Trimming stripped 3 bases from V and 0 bases from J, with 15 bases between. This CDR3 is 16 amino acids long.

The chain is built from TRBV18 and TRBJ1-1; no reliable D call. Trimming removed 1 base at V and 0 bases at J, with 15 bases between. CDR1 KGHSH and CDR2 LQKENI come from the germline V gene. The CDR3 is made up of 17 amino acids. The CDR3 DNA follows: TGTGCCAGCTCACCACGCGGCCCAGGAGGGTTGAACACTGAAGCTTTCTTT. It encodes CASSPRGPGGLNTEAFF.

V usage is TRBV11-2 and J usage is TRBJ2-3; 9 bases line up with TRBD1. Germline V gene data show CDR1 as SGHAT and CDR2 as FQNNGV. The V gene end was trimmed by 6 bases and the J gene end by 9 bases; junction bases not matched to a gene: 7. The CDR3 is 13 residues long. In DNA, the CDR3 is TGTGCCAGCAGAGGGACAGGGAAGATCACGCAGTATTTT. This encodes CASRGTGKITQYF.

The V and J genes are TRBV5-6 and TRBJ2-2; 9 positions match TRBD2. J was trimmed by 4 bases and V by 3 bases; bases with no gene match: 10. Looked up from germline, CDR1 is SGHDT and CDR2 is YYEEEE. The CDR3 contains 17 residues. The CDR3 DNA follows: TGTGCCAGCAGCTCCGGGACTAGCACCTCTTCCACCGGGGAGCTGTTTTTT. It specifies CASSSGTSTSSTGELFF.

This chain uses TRBV19 with TRBJ1-1, with D unresolved. Trimming removed 10 bases from V and 4 bases from J, with 16 bases in between. CDR3 length: 13 amino acids. Germline CDR1 reads LNHDA; CDR2 reads SQIVND (reference sequence). CDR3 in amino acids: CATYDGFGTEAFF. The CDR3 coding sequence is TGTGCCACTTATGACGGGTTTGGCACTGAAGCTTTCTTT.

This chain uses TRBV11-2 with TRBJ2-3; D ambiguous. This CDR3 is built from 15 residues. The germline V and J ends were trimmed by 5 bases and 8 bases, with 20 bases remaining between them. CDR1 and CDR2 (germline): SGHAT, FQNNGV. The CDR3 region is CASSLTGPEKATQYF. CDR3 in DNA: TGTGCCAGCAGCCTAACCGGGCCCGAGAAGGCTACGCAGTATTTT.

This chain uses TRBV29-1 with TRBJ2-7, with D maybe TRBD1 (6 bases). Germline loops: CDR1 SQVTM, CDR2 ANQGSEA. Trimming pared 7 bases from V and 2 bases from J, leaving 12 bases between. The length of the CDR3 is 12 residues. The CDR3 spells CSGTQGTYEQYF. The DNA of the CDR3 is TGCAGCGGGACACAGGGAACCTACGAGCAGTACTTC.

The chain links TRBV3-1 (or the pseudogene TRBV3-2) to TRBJ1-1; D is uncertain. This CDR3 is built from 14 residues. The V and J ends lost 4 bases and 0 bases respectively, with 9 bases between them. Germline values: CDR1 LGHDT, CDR2 YNNKEL (reference sequence). DNA for the CDR3: TGTGCCAGCAGCCTCGGACGGGTGAACACTGAAGCTTTCTTT. This sequence encodes CASSLGRVNTEAFF.

As for this clone: This specimen includes other DNA sequences encoding the same CDR3. The CDR3 is CASSRTANTEAFF. Here the CDR3 DNA reads TGCGCCAGCAGCCGTACAGCGAACACTGAAGCTTTCTTT. V and J are TRBV10-1 and TRBJ1-1, with D uncertain. Germline CDR1 reads WNHNN; CDR2 reads SYGVQD (reference sequence). This CDR3 is built from 13 residues. The V gene lost 6 bases and the J gene lost 1 base, with 9 bases spanning the gap.

J is TRBJ2-1 and V is TRBV29-1, with TRBD1 matching 8 bases. The germline V gene encodes CDR1 SQVTM and CDR2 ANQGSEA. V shed 5 bases and J 8 bases; nucleotides not matched to a gene: 17. CDR3 length equals 16 residues. Here the CDR3 reads CSVQAVTGGRSDEQFF. CDR3 nucleotide sequence: TGCAGCGTTCAAGCAGTCACAGGGGGGAGGTCGGATGAGCAGTTCTTC.

This clone was counted once. This chain connects TRBV3-1 (or the pseudogene TRBV3-2) to TRBJ1-6; 10 nucleotides align to TRBD1. After removal of 4 bases from V and 6 bases from J, the junction contained 0 bases not matched to a gene. CDR1 is LGHDT and CDR2 is YNNKEL in the germline V gene (reference sequence). CDR3 length equals 14 residues. This chain's CDR3 is CASSRTGGNSPLHF. The CDR3, as DNA: TGTGCCAGCAGCCGGACAGGGGGTAATTCACCCCTCCACTTT.